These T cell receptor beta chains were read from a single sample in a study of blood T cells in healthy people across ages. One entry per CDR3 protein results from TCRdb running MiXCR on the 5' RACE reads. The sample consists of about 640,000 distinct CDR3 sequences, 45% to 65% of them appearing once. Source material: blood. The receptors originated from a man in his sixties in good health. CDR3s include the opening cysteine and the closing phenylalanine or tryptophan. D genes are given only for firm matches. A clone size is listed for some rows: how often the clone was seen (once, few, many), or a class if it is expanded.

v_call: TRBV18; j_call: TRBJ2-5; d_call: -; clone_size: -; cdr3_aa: CASSPGLGGQETQYF; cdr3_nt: TGTGCCAGCTCACCAGGGTTAGGCGGCCAAGAGACCCAGTACTTC
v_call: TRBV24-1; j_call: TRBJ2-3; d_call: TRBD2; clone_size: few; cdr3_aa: CATSDASGGYTDTQYF; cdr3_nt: TGTGCCACCAGTGATGCGAGCGGGGGGTACACAGATACGCAGTATTTT
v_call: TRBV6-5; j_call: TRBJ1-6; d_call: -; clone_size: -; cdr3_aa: CASSYGGGNSPLHF; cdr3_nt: TGTGCCAGCAGTTACGGGGGCGGGAATTCACCCCTCCACTTT
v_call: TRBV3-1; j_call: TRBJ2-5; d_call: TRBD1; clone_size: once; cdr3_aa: CASSQGDSLRGETQYF; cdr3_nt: TGTGCCAGCAGCCAAGGGGACAGCCTACGTGGGGAGACCCAGTACTTC
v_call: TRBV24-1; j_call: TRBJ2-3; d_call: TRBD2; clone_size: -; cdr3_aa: CATSDPLGRGGADTQYF; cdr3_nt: TGTGCCACCAGTGATCCGCTGGGGCGGGGGGGGGCAGATACGCAGTATTTT
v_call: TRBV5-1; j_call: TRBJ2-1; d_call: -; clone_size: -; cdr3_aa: CASSKEGNEQFF; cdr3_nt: TGCGCCAGCAGCAAAGAGGGCAATGAGCAGTTCTTC
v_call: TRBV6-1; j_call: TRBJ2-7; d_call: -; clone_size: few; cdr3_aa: CASSEVRSSYEQYF; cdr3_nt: TGTGCCAGCAGTGAAGTAAGGAGCTCCTACGAGCAGTACTTC
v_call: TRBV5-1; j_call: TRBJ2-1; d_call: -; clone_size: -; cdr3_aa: CASSLMLSGVSYNEQFF; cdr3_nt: TGCGCCAGCAGCTTGATGTTGTCAGGGGTCTCCTACAATGAGCAGTTCTTC
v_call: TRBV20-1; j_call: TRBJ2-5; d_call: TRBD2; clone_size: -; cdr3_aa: CSARGSGVFQETQYF; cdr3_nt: TGCAGTGCTAGGGGTAGCGGGGTATTCCAAGAGACCCAGTACTTC
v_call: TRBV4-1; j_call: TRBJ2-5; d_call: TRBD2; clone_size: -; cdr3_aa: CASRMGLAGLYQETQYF; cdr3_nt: TGCGCCAGCAGGATGGGACTAGCGGGTCTGTACCAAGAGACCCAGTACTTC
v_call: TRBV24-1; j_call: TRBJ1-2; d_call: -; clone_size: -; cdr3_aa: CATRPPGDNYGYTF; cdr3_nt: TGTGCCACCAGGCCCCCGGGAGACAACTATGGCTACACCTTC
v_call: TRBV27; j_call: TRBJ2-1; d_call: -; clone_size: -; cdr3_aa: CASKGRAYNEQFF; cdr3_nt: TGTGCCAGCAAGGGTAGGGCCTACAATGAGCAGTTCTTC
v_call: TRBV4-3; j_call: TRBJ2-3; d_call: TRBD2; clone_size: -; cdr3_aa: CASSQDWATSGGATDTQYF; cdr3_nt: TGCGCCAGCAGCCAAGATTGGGCGACTAGCGGGGGGGCTACAGATACGCAGTATTTT
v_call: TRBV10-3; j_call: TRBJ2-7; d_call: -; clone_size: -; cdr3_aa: CAISESRDGQYF; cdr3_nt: TGTGCCATCAGTGAGTCGAGAGACGGGCAGTACTTC
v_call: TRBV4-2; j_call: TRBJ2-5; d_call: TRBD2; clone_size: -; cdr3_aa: CASSRRLAGEGEAQYF; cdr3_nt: TGTGCCAGCAGCCGACGACTAGCGGGGGAGGGAGAGGCCCAGTACTTC
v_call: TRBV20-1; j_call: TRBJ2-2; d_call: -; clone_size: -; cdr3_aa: CSAVGNTGELFF; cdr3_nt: TGCAGTGCTGTGGGGAACACCGGGGAGCTGTTTTTT
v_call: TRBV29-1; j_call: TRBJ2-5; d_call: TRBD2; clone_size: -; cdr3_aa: CSVEASGGAWQETQYF; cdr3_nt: TGCAGCGTTGAGGCTAGCGGGGGGGCATGGCAAGAGACCCAGTACTTC
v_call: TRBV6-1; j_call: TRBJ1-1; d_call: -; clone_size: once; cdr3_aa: CASSAWGTEAFF; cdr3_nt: TGTGCCAGCAGTGCCTGGGGCACTGAAGCTTTCTTT
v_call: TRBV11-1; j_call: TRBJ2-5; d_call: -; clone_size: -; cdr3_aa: CASSLGSGAHKETQYF; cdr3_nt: TGTGCCAGCAGCTTAGGGTCGGGAGCACACAAAGAGACCCAGTACTTC
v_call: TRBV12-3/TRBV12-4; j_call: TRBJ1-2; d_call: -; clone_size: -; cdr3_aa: CASSPRTRAVSLYGYTF; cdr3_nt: TGTGCCAGCAGTCCTAGGACTAGGGCAGTCTCCCTATATGGCTACACCTTC
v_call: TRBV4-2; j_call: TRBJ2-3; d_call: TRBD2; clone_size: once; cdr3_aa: CASSGGTSGGPGTDTQYF; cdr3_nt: TGTGCCAGCAGCGGGGGGACTAGCGGGGGGCCGGGCACAGATACGCAGTATTTT
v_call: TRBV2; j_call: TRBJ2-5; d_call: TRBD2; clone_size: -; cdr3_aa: CASSPERGGQETQYF; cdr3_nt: TGTGCCAGCAGTCCCGAGCGGGGGGGACAAGAGACCCAGTACTTC
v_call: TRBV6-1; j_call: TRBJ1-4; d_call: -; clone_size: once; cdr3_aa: CASSPNGVSNEKLFF; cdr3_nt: TGTGCCAGCAGCCCGAATGGGGTGTCTAATGAAAAACTGTTTTTT
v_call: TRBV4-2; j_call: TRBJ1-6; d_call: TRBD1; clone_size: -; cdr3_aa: CASSPTGAYSPLHF; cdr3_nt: TGTGCCAGCAGCCCGACAGGGGCCTATTCACCCCTCCACTTT
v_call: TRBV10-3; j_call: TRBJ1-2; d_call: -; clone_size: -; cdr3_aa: CAMSIGVGYLAARVTF; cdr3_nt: TGTGCCATGTCGATTGGTGTCGGATATCTGGCAGCACGGGTCACCTTC
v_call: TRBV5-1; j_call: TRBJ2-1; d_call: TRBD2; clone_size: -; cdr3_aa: CASSLSPGGPNEQFF; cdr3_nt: TGCGCCAGCAGCTTAAGTCCGGGGGGGCCCAATGAGCAGTTCTTC
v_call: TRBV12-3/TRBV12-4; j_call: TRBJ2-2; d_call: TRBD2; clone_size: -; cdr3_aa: CASSPTSLNTGELFF; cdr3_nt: TGTGCCAGCAGTCCGACTAGCTTAAACACCGGGGAGCTGTTTTTT
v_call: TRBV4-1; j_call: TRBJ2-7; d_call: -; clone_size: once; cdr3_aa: CASSQFEGISYEQYF; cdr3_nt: TGCGCCAGCAGCCAATTTGAGGGGATCTCCTACGAGCAGTACTTC
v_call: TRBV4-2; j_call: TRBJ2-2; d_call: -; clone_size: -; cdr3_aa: CASSQENPGTTGELFF; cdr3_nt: TGTGCCAGCAGCCAAGAAAATCCAGGGACCACCGGGGAGCTGTTTTTT
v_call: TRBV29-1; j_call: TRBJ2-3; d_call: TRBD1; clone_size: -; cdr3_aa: CSVNQGASTDTQYF; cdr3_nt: TGCAGCGTTAACCAGGGGGCCAGCACAGATACGCAGTATTTT